This T cell receptor beta chain was identified in a study of early T cells in non-severe SARS-CoV-2 infection. The CDR3 consists of 12 residues. From germline, CDR1 is SEHNR and CDR2 FQNEAQ (reference sequence). The V end was cut by 3 bases, the J end by 1 base, with 3 bases between. One entry per CDR3 protein results from TCRdb running MiXCR on the 5' RACE reads. The sample has approximately 79,000 distinct CDR3 sequences; over 10% are singletons. This sequence originates from an adult who was a healthcare worker with PCR-confirmed SARS-CoV-2 infection or an uninfected control (not recorded which). The chain carries TRBV7-9 and TRBJ1-1; D not certain. Sequenced material: whole blood. CDR3 amino acids: CASSFRNTEAFF. For the CDR3, the DNA is TGTGCCAGCAGCTTCCGGAACACTGAAGCTTTCTTT.